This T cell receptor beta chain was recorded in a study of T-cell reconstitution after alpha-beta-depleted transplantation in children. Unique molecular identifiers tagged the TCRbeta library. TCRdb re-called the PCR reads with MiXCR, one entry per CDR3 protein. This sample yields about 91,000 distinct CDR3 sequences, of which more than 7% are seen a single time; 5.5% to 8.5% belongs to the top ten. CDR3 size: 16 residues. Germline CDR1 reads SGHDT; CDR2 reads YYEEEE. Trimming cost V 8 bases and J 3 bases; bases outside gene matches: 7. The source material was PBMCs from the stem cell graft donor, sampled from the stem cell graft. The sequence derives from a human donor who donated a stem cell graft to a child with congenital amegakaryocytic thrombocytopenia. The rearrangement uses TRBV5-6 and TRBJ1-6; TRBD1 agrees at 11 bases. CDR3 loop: CARGPGTGGYNSPLHF. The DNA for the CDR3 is TGTGCCAGGGGCCCCGGGACAGGGGGCTATAATTCACCCCTCCACTTT. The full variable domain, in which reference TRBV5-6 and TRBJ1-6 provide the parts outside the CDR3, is DAGVTQSPTHLIKTRGQQVTLRCSPKSGHDTVSWYQQALGQGPQFIFQYYEEEERQRGNFPDRFSGHQFPNYSSELNVNALLLGDSALYLCARGPGTGGYNSPLHFGNGTRLTVT.